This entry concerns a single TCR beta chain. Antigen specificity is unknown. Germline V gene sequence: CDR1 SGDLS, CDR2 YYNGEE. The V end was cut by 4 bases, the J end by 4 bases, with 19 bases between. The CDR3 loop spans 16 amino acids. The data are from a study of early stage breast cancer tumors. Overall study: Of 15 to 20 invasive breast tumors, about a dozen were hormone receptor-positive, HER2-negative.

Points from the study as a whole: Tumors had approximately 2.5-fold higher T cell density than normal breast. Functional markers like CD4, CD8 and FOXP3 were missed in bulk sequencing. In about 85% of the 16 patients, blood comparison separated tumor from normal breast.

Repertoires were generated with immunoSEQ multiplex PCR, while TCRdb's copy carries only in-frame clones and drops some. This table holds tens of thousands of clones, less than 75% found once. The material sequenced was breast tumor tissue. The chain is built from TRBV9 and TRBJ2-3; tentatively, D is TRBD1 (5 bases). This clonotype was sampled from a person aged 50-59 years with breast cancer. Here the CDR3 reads CASSIKGSARADTQYF. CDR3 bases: TGTGCCAGCAGCATCAAGGGGTCCGCACGCGCAGATACGCAGTATTTT. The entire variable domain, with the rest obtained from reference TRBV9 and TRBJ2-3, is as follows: DSGVTQTPKHLITATGQRVTLRCSPRSGDLSVYWYQQSLDQGLQFLIQYYNGEERAKGNILERFSAQQFPDLHSELNLSSLELGDSALYFCASSIKGSARADTQYFGPGTRLTVL.